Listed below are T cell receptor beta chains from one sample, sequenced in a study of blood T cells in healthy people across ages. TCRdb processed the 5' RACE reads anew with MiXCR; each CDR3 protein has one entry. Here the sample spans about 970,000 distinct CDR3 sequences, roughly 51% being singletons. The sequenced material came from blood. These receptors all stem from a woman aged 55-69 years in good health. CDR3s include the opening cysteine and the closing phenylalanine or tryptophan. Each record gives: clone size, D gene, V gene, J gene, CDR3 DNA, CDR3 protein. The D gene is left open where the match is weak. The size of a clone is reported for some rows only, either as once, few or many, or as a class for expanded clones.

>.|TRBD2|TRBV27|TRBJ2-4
TGTGCCACAAGAACGGGACTAGCGGAAAACATTCAGTACTTC
CATRTGLAENIQYF
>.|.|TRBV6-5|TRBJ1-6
TGTGCCAGCACCTCAAGTGTCGCAGGAAGCCTATTCCTCCACTTT
CASTSSVAGSLFLHF
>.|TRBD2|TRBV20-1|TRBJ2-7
TGCAGTGCTCAGACCCACGGGAGGGCCTACAATGAGCAGTACTTC
CSAQTHGRAYNEQYF
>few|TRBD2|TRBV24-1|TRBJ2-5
TGTGCCACCAGTGAGGGCCGGGAGGAAGAGACCCAGTACTTC
CATSEGREEETQYF
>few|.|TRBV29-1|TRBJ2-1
TGCAGCGTTGACTGGTTTGGGAAAGCGGCCTACAATGAGCAGTTCTTC
CSVDWFGKAAYNEQFF
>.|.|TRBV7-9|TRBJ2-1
TGTGCCAGCAGCTTAGTCGTCCTTAAAGGCCAAAGGTCCTACAATGAGCAGTTCTTC
CASSLVVLKGQRSYNEQFF
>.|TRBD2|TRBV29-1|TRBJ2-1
TGCAGCGTGACTAGCGGGAGGGCAGGGAATGAGCAGTTCTTC
CSVTSGRAGNEQFF
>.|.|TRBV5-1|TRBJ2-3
TGCGCCAGCAGCATCACTGCCCCAAACACAGATACGCAGTATTTT
CASSITAPNTDTQYF
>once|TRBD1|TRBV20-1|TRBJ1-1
TGCAGTGCTAGGACGACAGGGGGCGGCACTGAAGCTTTCTTT
CSARTTGGGTEAFF
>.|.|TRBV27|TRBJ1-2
TGTGCCAGCAGTTCCCCGGGAGTGGGGTATGGCTACACCTTC
CASSSPGVGYGYTF
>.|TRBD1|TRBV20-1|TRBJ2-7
TGCAGTGCTGGAGGGGACAGGCTTACCTACGAGCAGTACTTC
CSAGGDRLTYEQYF
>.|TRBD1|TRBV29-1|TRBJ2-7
TGCAGCGCCGTAAGGCAGGACAGGGTGCGCGAGCAGTACTTC
CSAVRQDRVREQYF
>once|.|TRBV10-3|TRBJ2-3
TGTGCCATCAGGGGTTTGGGAGATACGCAGTATTTT
CAIRGLGDTQYF
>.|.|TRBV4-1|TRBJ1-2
TGCGCCAGCAGCCAAGCGGTGGTCCCTATCTATGGCTACACCTTC
CASSQAVVPIYGYTF
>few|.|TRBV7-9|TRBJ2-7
TGTGCCAGCAGCTCACCCGTCCCCGAGCAGTACTTC
CASSSPVPEQYF
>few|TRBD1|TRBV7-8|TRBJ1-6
TGTGCCAGCAGCTTACCTAGGACAGGGGGAAACTCACCCCTCCACTTT
CASSLPRTGGNSPLHF
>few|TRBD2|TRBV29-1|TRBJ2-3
TGCAGCGTCGGACTAGCGGTTTACACAGATACGCAGTATTTT
CSVGLAVYTDTQYF
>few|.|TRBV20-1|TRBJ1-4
TGCAGTGCGACTCACCTTACCAGGGGTCCGTTTTTT
CSATHLTRGPFF
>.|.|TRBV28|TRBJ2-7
TGTGCCAGCACTCGAGGGGGGGCAGAGGAGCAGTACTTC
CASTRGGAEEQYF
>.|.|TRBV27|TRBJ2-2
TGTGCCAGCAGTTTGCGACGGAACACCGGGGAGCTGTTTTTT
CASSLRRNTGELFF
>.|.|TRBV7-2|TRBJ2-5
TGTGCCAGCAGCCGTAGCTTCCGAGACCTTGGGGAGACCCAGTACTTC
CASSRSFRDLGETQYF
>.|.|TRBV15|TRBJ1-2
TGTGCCACCAGCAGTCCAACGGGGGACCGCTATGGCTACACCTTC
CATSSPTGDRYGYTF
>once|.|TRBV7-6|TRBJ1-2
TGTGCCAGCAGCTTGGGGGGACAATTGGATGGTTACACCTTC
CASSLGGQLDGYTF
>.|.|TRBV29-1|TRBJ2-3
TGCAGCGTCCACCCCAGCACAGATACGCAGTATTTT
CSVHPSTDTQYF
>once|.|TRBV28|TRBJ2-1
TGTGCCAGCAGTCCCGGTAGGCGAGCGGGTCGGTATGAGCAGTTCTTC
CASSPGRRAGRYEQFF
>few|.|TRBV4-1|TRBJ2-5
TGCGCCAGCAGCCAAGGGGCGGGACAGAAAGAGACCCAGTACTTC
CASSQGAGQKETQYF
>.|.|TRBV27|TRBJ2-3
TGTGCCAGCAGTTTATGGGTAGCAGATACGCAGTATTTT
CASSLWVADTQYF
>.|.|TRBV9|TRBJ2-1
TGTGCCAGCAGCGCCCGGGGGGCCTCCAGCTCCTACAATGAGCAGTTCTTC
CASSARGASSSYNEQFF